A single sample gave rise to the 15 T cell receptor beta chains below, sequenced in a study of blood T cell repertoires in COVID-19. The protocol was immunoSEQ multiplex PCR, while the TCRdb copy is restricted to in-frame clones and leaves out a portion. The repertoire holds roughly 100,000 clones, with 70% to 85% as singletons. Specimen: peripheral blood. The origin of the receptors is an older woman with acute or convalescent COVID-19.

The CDR3 here is CASTAGGPSEQYF. The CDR3 nucleotides are TGTGCCAGCACGGCGGGAGGGCCATCCGAGCAGTACTTC. The rearrangement joins TRBV2 to TRBJ2-7; the match to TRBD2 covers 9 bases. The V and J ends lost 7 bases and 6 bases, in that order; junction bases with no gene match: 7. The CDR3 runs 13 residues. Germline-derived CDR1 and CDR2 are SNHLY and FYNNEI.

The CDR3 bases are TGCAGTGCTAGTGAATCTAGCGGGAGCACAGATACGCAGTATTTT. Translated, it gives CSASESSGSTDTQYF. This chain connects TRBV20-1 to TRBJ2-3; TRBD2 agrees at 8 bases. Germline CDR1 reads DFQATT; CDR2 reads SNEGSKA (reference sequence). CDR3 length equals 15 residues. V gave up 3 bases and J gave up 0 bases; unmatched junction bases: 5.

The V and J genes are TRBV6-5 and TRBJ2-3; 7 bases match TRBD1. This CDR3 contains 15 residues. V trimming: 7 bases; J trimming: 2 bases; junction bases outside the gene matches: 9. Germline loops: CDR1 MNHEY, CDR2 SVGAGI. The CDR3 nucleotides are TGTGCCAGCAACCCGGGACAGCCATACACAGATACGCAGTATTTT. This encodes CASNPGQPYTDTQYF.

The chain couples TRBV5-1 to TRBJ1-1; tentatively, D is TRBD1 (6 bases). Germline CDR1 and CDR2: SGHRS and YFSETQ. The V and J ends lost 3 bases and 3 bases respectively, with 12 bases between them. This CDR3 has 14 residues. Here the CDR3 DNA reads TGCGCCAGCAGCTACGGACAGCACCACACTGAAGCTTTCTTT. Encoded protein: CASSYGQHHTEAFF.

This clone was recorded a few times. V gene TRBV9 combines with J gene TRBJ2-1; a weak D match, TRBD2 (6 bases). Deletions cut 4 bases from V and 2 bases from J, with 16 bases between. The CDR3 consists of 16 residues. Looked up from germline, CDR1 is SGDLS and CDR2 is YYNGEE. The CDR3 DNA reads as TGTGCCAGCAGCCGTTTGGGGGAGGCCCCCTACAATGAGCAGTTCTTC. This encodes CASSRLGEAPYNEQFF.

CDR3 sequence: CASSSPTGNTEAFF. The CDR3, as DNA: TGTGCCAGCAGTTCCCCGACAGGGAACACTGAAGCTTTCTTT. V is TRBV6-5 and J is TRBJ1-1; D is perhaps TRBD1 (6 bases). V shed 4 bases and J shed 1 base, with 10 bases lying between them. CDR3 length equals 14 residues. CDR1 is MNHEY, CDR2 SVGAGI, per germline.

The chain employs TRBV29-1 and TRBJ1-3; 7 bases map to TRBD1. The CDR3 has 14 residues. Germline V lookup: CDR1 SQVTM, CDR2 ANQGSEA. The V segment lost 4 bases and the J segment 0 bases; nucleotides outside the gene matches: 3. The CDR3 sequence is CSVVWDSSGNTIYF. The DNA for the CDR3 is TGCAGCGTTGTATGGGACAGCTCTGGAAACACCATATATTTT.

The CDR3 is CASSQWGVGELFF. DNA for the CDR3: TGTGCCAGCAGCCAATGGGGGGTCGGGGAGCTGTTTTTT. The chain uses TRBV14 and TRBJ2-2; D possibly corresponds to TRBD2 (6 bases). The V and J ends lost 2 bases and 7 bases respectively, with 8 bases between them. Per germline, CDR1 SGHDN and CDR2 FVKESK. CDR3 size: 13 residues.

The V call is TRBV6-1, the J call TRBJ1-2; D remains ambiguous. CDR3 length: 14 residues. The V end was cut by 4 bases, the J end by 0 bases, with 9 bases between. Germline lookup yields CDR1 MNHNS and CDR2 SASEGT. CDR3 amino acids: CASSATVTNYGYTF. The CDR3, as DNA: TGTGCCAGCAGTGCCACGGTTACTAACTATGGCTACACCTTC.

The rearrangement uses TRBV7-2 and TRBJ2-5; no reliable D call. The V gene's germline CDR1 is SGHTA and CDR2 FQGNSA. V shed 2 bases and J shed 1 base, with 8 bases lying between them. The CDR3 extends over 14 amino acids. Here the CDR3 DNA reads TGTGCCAGCAGCTTACAGGCAGCCCAAGAGACCCAGTACTTC. Encoded protein: CASSLQAAQETQYF.

This clone came up once. V usage is TRBV7-3 and J usage is TRBJ2-1, with TRBD1 matching 11 bases. J was trimmed by 9 bases and V by 5 bases; bases with no gene match: 12. This CDR3 spans 16 amino acids. Germline CDR1 is SGHTA and CDR2 is FQGTGA. CDR3 DNA sequence: TGTGCCAGCAGCGCAGCATCCGGGACAGGGGGAAGTGAGCAGTTCTTC. This gives the protein CASSAASGTGGSEQFF.

The rearrangement links TRBV10-1 to TRBJ2-1, with 11 bases matching TRBD2. The CDR3 contains 15 residues. J was trimmed by 3 bases and V by 5 bases; bases with no gene match: 3. Per the germline V gene, CDR1 is WNHNN and CDR2 is SYGVQD (reference sequence). DNA for the CDR3: TGCGCCAGCAGTCAGGGACTAGCGGACTACAATGAGCAGTTCTTC. This encodes CASSQGLADYNEQFF.

Only a few counts were recorded for this clone. This rearrangement joins TRBV29-1 to TRBJ2-1; TRBD1 agrees at 9 bases. V shed 5 bases, J shed 8 bases, and the junction held 7 bases outside the gene matches. Germline V lookup: CDR1 SQVTM, CDR2 ANQGSEA. CDR3 length: 13 amino acids. The CDR3 reads CSVMGQGYYEQFF. The CDR3 nucleotides are TGCAGCGTTATGGGACAGGGATACTATGAGCAGTTCTTC.

CDR3 protein: CASSQEGTGSSYNSPLHF. CDR3 in DNA: TGCGCCAGCAGCCAAGAGGGGACAGGGAGCTCCTATAATTCACCCCTCCACTTT. This chain uses TRBV4-1 with TRBJ1-6; 9 bases are a match to TRBD1. Germline V lookup: CDR1 MGHRA, CDR2 YSYEKL. The CDR3 totals 18 residues. J lost 0 bases, V lost 0 bases, and 3 bases had no gene match.

The chain joins TRBV6-5 to TRBJ1-5; tentatively, D is TRBD1 (5 bases). This CDR3 has 15 amino acids. The germline V and J ends were trimmed by 0 bases and 6 bases, with 12 bases remaining between them. Germline CDR1 is MNHEY and CDR2 is SVGAGI. CDR3 nucleotide sequence: TGTGCCAGCAGTTACTCTCGGCAGGGAGGTCAGCCCCAGCATTTT. Translated, it gives CASSYSRQGGQPQHF.